Sequencing of this T cell receptor beta chain was carried out in a study of blood T cell repertoires in COVID-19 (TCRdb year 2020). Broadly, across the study: Collaborator samples came from the United States, Italy and Spain and covered acute and convalescent phases of COVID-19. The prospective study material was composed of cDNA or gDNA derived from T cells, B-cell-depleted T cells, or PBMCs. Subjects who had been exposed to COVID-19, were actively infected with it, or had recovered from it provided the deeply sampled blood TCRbeta repertoires that made up the dataset. The repertoires were made available in a free public database intended to serve as a resource for research on the immune response to SARS-CoV-2. Samples came from the ongoing ImmuneRACE study (first 160 participants) plus 1,254 subjects from 6 global collaborators. Sample metadata almost always included a de-identified subject ID, COVID-19 status, age in years and sex. Where available, HLA class I and class II types were taken from metadata supplied by the sample provider and were not determined by assay-based typing.

Enrolling through a virtual design, the prospective study's participants ranged in age from roughly 18 to 89 years and lived across 20 to 25 United States geographic areas. In the prospective study, participants were assigned to cohorts based on the clinical history participants reported in a screening survey and a study questionnaire. In the prospective study, mobile phlebotomists collected whole blood, serum and a nasopharyngeal or oropharyngeal swab from each participant. Prospective study participants could optionally give additional blood draws and questionnaires over an approximately 2-month period. Blood samples from the prospective study were shipped frozen or at room temperature prior to DNA extraction. Measured from the cysteine to the phenylalanine, the CDR3 is 16 residues long. The retained sequence is limited to the CDR3, 48 bases, with the frame set at the first base. The junction shows trimming of 0 bases on V and 4 bases on J, plus 15 bases between the germline ends. According to the germline V gene, CDR1 reads LGHNA and CDR2 reads YNFKEQ.

On the study overall, not on this receptor specifically: How much clinical and demographic metadata was included differed by source and by participant, and the metadata was provided uncurated.

This clone occurred a few times. The antigen it recognizes is unknown. No per-base quality is available; no much larger clone lies one base away. TCRbeta CDR3 regions were amplified from genomic DNA using the immunoSEQ Assay, a bias-controlled multiplex PCR. Processing in the source paper ran as follows. The number of nucleated cells in each sample was estimated by amplification of reference gene primers within the assay. To quantify the absolute abundance of each unique TCRbeta CDR3 rearrangement, sequence reads were collapsed and filtered. Productive Simpson clonality was computed per sample as the square root of Simpson's diversity index over productive rearrangements. The immuneACCESS repertoire file appears here via TCRdb, limited to in-frame rearrangements. These files lack a portion of the clones; in checked studies, under half of the deficit traces to unresolved V genes, and the cause of the others is not known. Clone size and V and J calls were adopted from that table, with D and trimming inferred from the DNA. The sample includes about 220,000 clones, with about nine tenths observed a single time. The ten largest clonotypes hold over 3% of the sample.

The rearranged segments are TRBV4-2 and TRBJ1-2; TRBD1 is possibly the D segment (5 matching bases). The receptor was derived from a woman in her thirties or forties with acute COVID-19. The sample was PBMCs or T cells enriched from blood (not recorded which). The CDR3 corresponds to CASSQEPQGSSYGYTF. The nucleotides are TGTGCCAGCAGCCAAGAGCCCCAGGGTTCTTCCTATGGCTACACCTTC.